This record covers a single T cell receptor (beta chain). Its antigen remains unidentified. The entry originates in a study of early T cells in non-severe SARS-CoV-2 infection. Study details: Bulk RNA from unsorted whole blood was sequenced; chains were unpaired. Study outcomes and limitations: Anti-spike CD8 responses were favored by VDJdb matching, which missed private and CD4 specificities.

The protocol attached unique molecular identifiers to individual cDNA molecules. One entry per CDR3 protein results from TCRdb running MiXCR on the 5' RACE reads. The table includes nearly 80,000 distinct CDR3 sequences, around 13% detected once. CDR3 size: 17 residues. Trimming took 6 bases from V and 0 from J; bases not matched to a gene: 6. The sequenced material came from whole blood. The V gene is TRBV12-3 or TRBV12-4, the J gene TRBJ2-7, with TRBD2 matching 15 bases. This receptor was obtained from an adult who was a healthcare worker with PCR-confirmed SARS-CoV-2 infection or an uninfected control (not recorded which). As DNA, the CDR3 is TGTGCCAGCAGGGGACTAGCGGGAGGTACCTCCTCCTACGAGCAGTACTTC. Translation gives CASRGLAGGTSSYEQYF.